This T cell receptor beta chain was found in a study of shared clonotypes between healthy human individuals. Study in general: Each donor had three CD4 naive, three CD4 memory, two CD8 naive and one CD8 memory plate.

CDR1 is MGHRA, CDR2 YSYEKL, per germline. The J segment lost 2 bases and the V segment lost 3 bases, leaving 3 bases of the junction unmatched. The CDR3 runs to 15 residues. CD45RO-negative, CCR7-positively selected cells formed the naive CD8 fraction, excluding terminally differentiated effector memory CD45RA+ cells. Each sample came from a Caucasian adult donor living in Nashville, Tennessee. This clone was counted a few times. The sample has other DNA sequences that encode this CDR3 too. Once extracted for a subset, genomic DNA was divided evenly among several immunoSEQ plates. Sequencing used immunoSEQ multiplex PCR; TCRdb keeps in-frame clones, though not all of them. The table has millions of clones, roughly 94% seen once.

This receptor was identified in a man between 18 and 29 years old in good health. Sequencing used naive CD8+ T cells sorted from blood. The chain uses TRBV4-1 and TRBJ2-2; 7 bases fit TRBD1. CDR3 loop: CASSHRQGNTGELFF. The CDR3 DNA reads TGCGCCAGCAGCCATCGACAGGGAAACACCGGGGAGCTGTTTTTT.